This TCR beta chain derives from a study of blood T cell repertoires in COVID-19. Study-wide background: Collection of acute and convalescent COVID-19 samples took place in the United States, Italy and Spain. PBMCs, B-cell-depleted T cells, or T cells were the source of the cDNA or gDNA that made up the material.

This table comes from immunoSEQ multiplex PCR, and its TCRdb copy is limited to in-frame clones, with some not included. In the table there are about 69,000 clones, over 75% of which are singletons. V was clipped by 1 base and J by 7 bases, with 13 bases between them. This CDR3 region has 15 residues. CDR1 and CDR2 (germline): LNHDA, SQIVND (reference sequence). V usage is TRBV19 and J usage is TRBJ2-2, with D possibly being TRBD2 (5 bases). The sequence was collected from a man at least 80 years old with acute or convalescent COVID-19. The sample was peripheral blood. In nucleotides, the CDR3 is TGTGCCAGTAGTATAGTCGGGGTGGAGAGCGGGGAGCTGTTTTTT. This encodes CASSIVGVESGELFF. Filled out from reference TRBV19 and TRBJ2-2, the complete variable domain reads DGGITQSPKYLFRKEGQNVTLSCEQNLNHDAMYWYRQDPGQGLRLIYYSQIVNDFQKGDIAEGYSVSREKKESFPLTVTSAQKNPTAFYLCASSIVGVESGELFFGEGSRLTVL.